This TCR beta chain was found in a study of blood T cell repertoires in COVID-19. The CDR3 has 16 amino acids. Germline values: CDR1 SGHAT, CDR2 FQNNGV. The V end was cut by 2 bases, the J end by 0 bases, with 11 bases between. Authors' methods: For nucleated cells, counts were estimated from reference gene primer amplification. Some clones are missing from TCRdb's copy, which holds only in-frame ones; the method was immunoSEQ multiplex PCR. V and J calls and clone size are those listed in that table; D and trimming were worked out from the DNA. The data contain approximately 160,000 clones, about 81% of them singletons.

Material for sequencing was peripheral blood. The receptor comes from a man aged 55 to 70 with active or convalescent COVID-19. The chain uses TRBV11-2 and TRBJ2-1; D is perhaps TRBD2 (5 bases). CDR3 coding DNA: TGTGCCAGCAGCTTAACGGGGATGGGCTCCTACAATGAGCAGTTCTTC. It yields the protein CASSLTGMGSYNEQFF.